Listed here is a single TCR beta chain. As yet, its antigen is unknown. These data are taken from a study of memory CD4+ T cells and cytomegalovirus serostatus. About the study: Healthy Belgian adult donors included about nine CMV-positive and 24 CMV-negative people. Study results and limitations: About two fifths of the roughly 150 known CMV-associated TCRbeta sequences appeared in CD4+ memory. A US-trained random forest predicted CMV serostatus with median AUC around 0.92.

The sort gate was single viable CD3+CD4+CD8-CD45RO+ cells for memory CD4+ T cells. After thawing, CD4+ T cells were positively selected. Method: immunoSEQ multiplex PCR; TCRdb's copy keeps in-frame clones and lacks some. The table records approximately 41,000 clones, about 82% of them present only once. The specimen was memory CD4+ T cells from blood. This clonotype was sampled from an adult in good health and CMV-seronegative.

The CDR3 coding sequence is TGTGCCAGCTCAGTGGGCGCGGCCTCCTACGAGCAGTACTTC. Its translation is CASSVGAASYEQYF. The chain has TRBV18 and TRBJ2-7, with D unresolved. CDR3 size: 14 residues. CDR1 and CDR2 (germline): KGHSH, LQKENI. Trimming stripped 5 bases from V and 0 bases from J, with 11 bases between.